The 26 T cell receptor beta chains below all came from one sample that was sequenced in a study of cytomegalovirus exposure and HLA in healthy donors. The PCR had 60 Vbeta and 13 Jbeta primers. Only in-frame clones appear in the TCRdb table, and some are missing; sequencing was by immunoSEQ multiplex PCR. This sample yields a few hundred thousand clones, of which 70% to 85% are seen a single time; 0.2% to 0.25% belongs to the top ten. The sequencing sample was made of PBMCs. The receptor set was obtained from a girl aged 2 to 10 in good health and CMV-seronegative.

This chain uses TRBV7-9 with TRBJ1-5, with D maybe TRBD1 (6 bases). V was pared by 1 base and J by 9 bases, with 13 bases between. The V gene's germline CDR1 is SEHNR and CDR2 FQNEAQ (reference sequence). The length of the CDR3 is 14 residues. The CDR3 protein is CASSLDPGEVPQHF. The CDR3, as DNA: TGTGCCAGCAGCTTAGACCCAGGGGAAGTGCCCCAGCATTTT. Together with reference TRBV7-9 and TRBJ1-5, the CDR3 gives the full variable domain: DTGVSQNPRHKITKRGQNVTFRCDPISEHNRLYWYRQTLGQGPEFLTYFQNEAQLEKSRLLSDRFSAERPKGSFSTLEIQRTEQGDSAMYLCASSLDPGEVPQHFGDGTRLSIL.

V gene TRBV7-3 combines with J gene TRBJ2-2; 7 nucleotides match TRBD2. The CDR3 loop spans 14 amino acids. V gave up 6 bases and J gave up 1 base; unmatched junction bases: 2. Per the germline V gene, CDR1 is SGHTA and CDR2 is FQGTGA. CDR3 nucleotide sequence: TGTGCCAGCAGTACGGGGGGGAACACCGGGGAGCTGTTTTTT. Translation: CASSTGGNTGELFF.

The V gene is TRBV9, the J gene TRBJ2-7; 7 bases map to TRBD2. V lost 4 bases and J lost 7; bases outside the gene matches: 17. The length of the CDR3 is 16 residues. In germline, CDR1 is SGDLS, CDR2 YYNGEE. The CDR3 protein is CASSPTPLGGTTEQYF. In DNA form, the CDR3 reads TGTGCCAGCAGCCCTACCCCCCTCGGGGGGACTACGGAGCAGTACTTC.

This CDR3 is CASTGVGTSGVTYEQYF. CDR3 sequence (DNA): TGTGCCAGCACGGGGGTAGGGACTAGCGGGGTAACCTACGAGCAGTACTTC. The rearrangement joins TRBV2 to TRBJ2-7; the match to TRBD2 covers 13 bases. The length of the CDR3 is 17 residues. Germline trimming cut 7 bases from V and 2 bases from J; bases unmatched to any gene: 11. Germline loops: CDR1 SNHLY, CDR2 FYNNEI.

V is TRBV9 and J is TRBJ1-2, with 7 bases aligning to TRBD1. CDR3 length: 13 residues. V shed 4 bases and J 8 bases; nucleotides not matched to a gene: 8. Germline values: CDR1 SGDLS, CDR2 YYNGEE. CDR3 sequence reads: CASSPRQGEGYTF. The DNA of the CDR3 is TGTGCCAGCAGCCCGAGACAGGGAGAAGGCTACACCTTC.

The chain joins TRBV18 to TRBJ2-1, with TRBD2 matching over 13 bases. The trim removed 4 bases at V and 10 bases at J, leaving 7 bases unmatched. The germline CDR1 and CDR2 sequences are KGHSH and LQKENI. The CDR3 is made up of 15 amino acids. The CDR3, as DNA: TGTGCCAGCTCACTTGGACTAGCGGGAGATAGGGAGCAGTTCTTC. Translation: CASSLGLAGDREQFF. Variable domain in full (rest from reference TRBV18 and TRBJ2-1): NAGVMQNPRHLVRRRGQEARLRCSPMKGHSHVYWYRQLPEEGLKFMVYLQKENIIDESGMPKERFSAEFPKEGPSILRIQQVVRGDSAAYFCASSLGLAGDREQFFGPGTRLTVL.

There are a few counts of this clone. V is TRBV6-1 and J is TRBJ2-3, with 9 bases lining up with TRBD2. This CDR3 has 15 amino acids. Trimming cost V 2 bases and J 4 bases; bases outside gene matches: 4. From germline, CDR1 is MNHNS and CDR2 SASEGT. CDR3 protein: CASSEWTSVPDTQYF. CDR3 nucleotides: TGTGCCAGCAGTGAATGGACTAGCGTGCCAGATACGCAGTATTTT.

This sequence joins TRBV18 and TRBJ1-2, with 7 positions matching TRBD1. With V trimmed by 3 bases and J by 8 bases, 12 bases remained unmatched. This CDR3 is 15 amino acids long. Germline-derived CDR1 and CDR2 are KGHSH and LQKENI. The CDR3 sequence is CASSPNINHRGGYTF. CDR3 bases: TGTGCCAGCTCACCCAATATTAACCACAGGGGAGGCTACACCTTC. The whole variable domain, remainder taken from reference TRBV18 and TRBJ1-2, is NAGVMQNPRHLVRRRGQEARLRCSPMKGHSHVYWYRQLPEEGLKFMVYLQKENIIDESGMPKERFSAEFPKEGPSILRIQQVVRGDSAAYFCASSPNINHRGGYTFGSGTRLTVV.

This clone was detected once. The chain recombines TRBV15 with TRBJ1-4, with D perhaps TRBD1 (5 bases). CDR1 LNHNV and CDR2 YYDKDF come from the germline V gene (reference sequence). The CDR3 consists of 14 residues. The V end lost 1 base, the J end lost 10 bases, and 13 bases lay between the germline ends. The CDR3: CATSRGQGRVKLFF. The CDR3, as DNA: TGTGCCACCAGCAGAGGGCAGGGAAGGGTAAAACTGTTTTTT.

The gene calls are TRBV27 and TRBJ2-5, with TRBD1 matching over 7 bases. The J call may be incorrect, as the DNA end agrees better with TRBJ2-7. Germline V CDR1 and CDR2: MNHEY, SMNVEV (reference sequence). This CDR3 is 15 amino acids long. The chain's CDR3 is CASSFRVTGAREQYF. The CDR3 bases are TGTGCCAGCAGTTTCCGTGTAACAGGGGCTCGCGAGCAGTACTTC.

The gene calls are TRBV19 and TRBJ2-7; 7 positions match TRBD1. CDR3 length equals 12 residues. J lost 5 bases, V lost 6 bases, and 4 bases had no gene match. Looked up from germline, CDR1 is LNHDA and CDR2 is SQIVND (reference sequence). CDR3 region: CASRTGTDEQYF. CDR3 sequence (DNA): TGTGCCAGTAGGACCGGGACAGACGAGCAGTACTTC.

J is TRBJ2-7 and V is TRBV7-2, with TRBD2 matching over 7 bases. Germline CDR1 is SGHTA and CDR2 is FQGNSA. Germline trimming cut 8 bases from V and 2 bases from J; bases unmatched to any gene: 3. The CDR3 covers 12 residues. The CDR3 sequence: CASRDYPYEQYF. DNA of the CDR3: TGTGCCAGCCGGGACTACCCCTACGAGCAGTACTTC.

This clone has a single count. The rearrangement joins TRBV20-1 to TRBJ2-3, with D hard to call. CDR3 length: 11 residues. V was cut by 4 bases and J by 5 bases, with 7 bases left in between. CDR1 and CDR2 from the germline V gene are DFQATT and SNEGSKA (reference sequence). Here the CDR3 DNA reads TGCAGTGCTAAGCTGGTAGATACGCAGTATTTT. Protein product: CSAKLVDTQYF.

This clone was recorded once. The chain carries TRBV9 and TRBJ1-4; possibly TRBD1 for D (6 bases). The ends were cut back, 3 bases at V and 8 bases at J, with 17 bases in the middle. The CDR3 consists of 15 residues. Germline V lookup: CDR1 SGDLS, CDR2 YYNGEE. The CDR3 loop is CASSEGTQRGEKLFF. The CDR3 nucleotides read TGTGCCAGCAGCGAGGGGACGCAGAGGGGGGAAAAACTGTTTTTT.

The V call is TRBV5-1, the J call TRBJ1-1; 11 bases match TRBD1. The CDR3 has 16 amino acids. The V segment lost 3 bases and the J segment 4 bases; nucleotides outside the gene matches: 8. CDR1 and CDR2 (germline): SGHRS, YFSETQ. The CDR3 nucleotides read TGCGCCAGCAGCTGGGACAGGGGGGAGGGAGTCACTGAAGCTTTCTTT. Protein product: CASSWDRGEGVTEAFF. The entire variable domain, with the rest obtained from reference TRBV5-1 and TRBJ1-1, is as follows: KAGVTQTPRYLIKTRGQQVTLSCSPISGHRSVSWYQQTPGQGLQFLFEYFSETQRNKGNFPGRFSGRQFSNSRSEMNVSTLELGDSALYLCASSWDRGEGVTEAFFGQGTRLTVV.

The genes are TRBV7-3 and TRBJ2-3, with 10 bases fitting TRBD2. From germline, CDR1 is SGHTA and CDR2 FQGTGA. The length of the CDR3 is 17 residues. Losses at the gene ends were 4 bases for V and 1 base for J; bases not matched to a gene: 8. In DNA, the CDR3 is TGTGCCAGCAGCTCCTCTTACCTAGCGGGGGGCACAGATACGCAGTATTTT. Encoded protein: CASSSSYLAGGTDTQYF.

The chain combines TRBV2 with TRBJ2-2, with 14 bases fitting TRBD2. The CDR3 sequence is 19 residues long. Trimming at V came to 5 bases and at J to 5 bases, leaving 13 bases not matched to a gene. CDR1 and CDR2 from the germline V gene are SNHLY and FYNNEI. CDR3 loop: CASSSLMTSGGARTGELFF. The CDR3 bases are TGTGCCAGCAGTTCGCTGATGACTAGCGGGGGGGCAAGGACCGGGGAGCTGTTTTTT.

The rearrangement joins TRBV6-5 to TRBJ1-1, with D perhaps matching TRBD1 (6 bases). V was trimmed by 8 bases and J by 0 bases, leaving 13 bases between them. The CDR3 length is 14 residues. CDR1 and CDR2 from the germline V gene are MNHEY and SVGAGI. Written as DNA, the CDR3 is TGTGCCAGCCAGGGCAGGGGCCTGAACACTGAAGCTTTCTTT. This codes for CASQGRGLNTEAFF.

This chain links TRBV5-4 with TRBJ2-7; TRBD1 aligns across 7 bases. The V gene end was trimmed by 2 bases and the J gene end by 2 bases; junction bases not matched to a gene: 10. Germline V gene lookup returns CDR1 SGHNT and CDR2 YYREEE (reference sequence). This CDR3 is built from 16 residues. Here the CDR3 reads CASSFSRGQTTYEQYF. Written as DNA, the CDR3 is TGTGCCAGCAGCTTTAGTCGGGGACAGACCACCTACGAGCAGTACTTC. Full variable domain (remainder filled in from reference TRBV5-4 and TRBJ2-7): ETGVTQSPTHLIKTRGQQVTLRCSSQSGHNTVSWYQQALGQGPQFIFQYYREEENGRGNFPPRFSGLQFPNYSSELNVNALELDDSALYLCASSFSRGQTTYEQYFGPGTRLTVT.

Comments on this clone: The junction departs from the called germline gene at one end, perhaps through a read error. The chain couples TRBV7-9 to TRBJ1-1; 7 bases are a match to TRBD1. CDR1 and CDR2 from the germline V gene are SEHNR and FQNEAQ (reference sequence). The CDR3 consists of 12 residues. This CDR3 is CSSSGQVTEAFF. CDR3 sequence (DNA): TGTTCCAGCAGCGGACAGGTCACTGAAGCTTTCTTT. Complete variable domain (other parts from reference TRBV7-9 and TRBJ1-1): DTGVSQNPRHKITKRGQNVTFRCDPISEHNRLYWYRQTLGQGPEFLTYFQNEAQLEKSRLLSDRFSAERPKGSFSTLEIQRTEQGDSAMYLCSSSGQVTEAFFGQGTRLTVV.

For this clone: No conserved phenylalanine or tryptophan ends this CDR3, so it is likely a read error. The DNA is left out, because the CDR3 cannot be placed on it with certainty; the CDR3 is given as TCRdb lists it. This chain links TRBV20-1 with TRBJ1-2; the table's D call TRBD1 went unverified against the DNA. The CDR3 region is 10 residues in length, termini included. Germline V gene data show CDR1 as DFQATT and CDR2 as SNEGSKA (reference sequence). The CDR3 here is CSAHFSGHRR.

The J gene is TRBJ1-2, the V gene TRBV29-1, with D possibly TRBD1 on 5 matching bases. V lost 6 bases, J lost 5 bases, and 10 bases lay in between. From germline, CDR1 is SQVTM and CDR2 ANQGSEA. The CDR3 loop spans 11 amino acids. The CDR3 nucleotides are TGCAGCGTCGGGGGACTGTATGGCTACACCTTC. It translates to CSVGGLYGYTF.

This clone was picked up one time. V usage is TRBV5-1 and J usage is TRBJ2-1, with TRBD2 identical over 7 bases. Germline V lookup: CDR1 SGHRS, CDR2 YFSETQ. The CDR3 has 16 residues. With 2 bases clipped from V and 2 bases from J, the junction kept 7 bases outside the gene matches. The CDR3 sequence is CASSFFSSGPYNEQFF. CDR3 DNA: TGCGCCAGCAGCTTTTTCAGTAGCGGGCCCTACAATGAGCAGTTCTTC.

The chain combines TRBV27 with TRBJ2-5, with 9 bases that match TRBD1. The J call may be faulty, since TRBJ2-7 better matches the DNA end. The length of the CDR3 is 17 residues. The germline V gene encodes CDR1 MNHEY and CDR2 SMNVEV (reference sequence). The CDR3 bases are TGTGCCAGCAGTTTAGACCCCGACAGGGGGACGTCTAACGAGCAGTACTTC. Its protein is CASSLDPDRGTSNEQYF.

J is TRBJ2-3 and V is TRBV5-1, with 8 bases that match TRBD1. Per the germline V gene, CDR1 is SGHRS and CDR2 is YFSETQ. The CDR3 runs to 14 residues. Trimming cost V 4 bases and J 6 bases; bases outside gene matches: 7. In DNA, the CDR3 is TGCGCCAGCAGCCGTACCGGACAGGGCGATACGCAGTATTTT. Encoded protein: CASSRTGQGDTQYF.

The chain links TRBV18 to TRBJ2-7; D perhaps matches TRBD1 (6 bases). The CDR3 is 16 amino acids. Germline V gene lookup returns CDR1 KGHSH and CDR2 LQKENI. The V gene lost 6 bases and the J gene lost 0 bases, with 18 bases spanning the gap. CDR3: CASSRTGTFDSYEQYF. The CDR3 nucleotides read TGTGCCAGCTCCCGAACCGGGACATTTGACTCCTACGAGCAGTACTTC. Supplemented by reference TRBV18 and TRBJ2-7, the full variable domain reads NAGVMQNPRHLVRRRGQEARLRCSPMKGHSHVYWYRQLPEEGLKFMVYLQKENIIDESGMPKERFSAEFPKEGPSILRIQQVVRGDSAAYFCASSRTGTFDSYEQYFGPGTRLTVT.